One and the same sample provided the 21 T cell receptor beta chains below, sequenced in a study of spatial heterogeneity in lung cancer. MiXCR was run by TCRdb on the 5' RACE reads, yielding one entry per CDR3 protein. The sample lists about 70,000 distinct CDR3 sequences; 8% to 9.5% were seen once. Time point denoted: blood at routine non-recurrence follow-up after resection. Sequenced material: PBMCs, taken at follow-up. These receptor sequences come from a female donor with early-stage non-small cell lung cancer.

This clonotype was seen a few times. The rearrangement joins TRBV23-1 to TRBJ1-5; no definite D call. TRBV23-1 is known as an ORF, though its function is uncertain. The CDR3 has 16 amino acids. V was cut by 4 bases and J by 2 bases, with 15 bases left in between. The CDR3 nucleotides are TGCGCCAGCAGTCGTCAGCCCCGTGTTGGCAATCAGCCCCAGCATTTT. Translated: CASSRQPRVGNQPQHF.

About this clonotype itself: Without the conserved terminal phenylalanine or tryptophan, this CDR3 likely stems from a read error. The CDR3 DNA sequence: TGTGCCAGCAGCCCCCGGACTAGTAGCGATGAGCAGTTCTAC. This sequence encodes CASSPRTSSDEQFY. The rearrangement uses TRBV7-9 and TRBJ2-1, with 7 nucleotides matching TRBD2. The CDR3 runs 14 residues. Per germline, CDR1 SEHNR and CDR2 FQNEAQ (reference sequence). V shed 5 bases and J 8 bases; nucleotides not matched to a gene: 9.

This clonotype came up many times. The CDR3: CASSPRQASYGYTF. The CDR3 region has the DNA TGTGCCAGCAGTCCCCGACAGGCCAGCTATGGCTACACCTTC. The chain carries TRBV28 and TRBJ1-2, with a tentative D call TRBD1 (6 bases). V was shortened by 5 bases and J by 4 bases, with 14 bases between the two germline ends. CDR3 size: 14 residues. Germline loops: CDR1 MDHEN, CDR2 SYDVKM.

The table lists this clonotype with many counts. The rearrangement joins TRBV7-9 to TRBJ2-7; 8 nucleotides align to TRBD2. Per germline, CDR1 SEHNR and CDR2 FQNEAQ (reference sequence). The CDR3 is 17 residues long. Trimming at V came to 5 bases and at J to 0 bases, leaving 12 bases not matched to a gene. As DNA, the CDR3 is TGTGCCAGCAGCGTTTCCCTCCGGGGGGGGAGCTCCTACGAGCAGTACTTC. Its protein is CASSVSLRGGSSYEQYF. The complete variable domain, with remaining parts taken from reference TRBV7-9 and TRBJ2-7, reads DTGVSQNPRHKITKRGQNVTFRCDPISEHNRLYWYRQTLGQGPEFLTYFQNEAQLEKSRLLSDRFSAERPKGSFSTLEIQRTEQGDSAMYLCASSVSLRGGSSYEQYFGPGTRLTVT.

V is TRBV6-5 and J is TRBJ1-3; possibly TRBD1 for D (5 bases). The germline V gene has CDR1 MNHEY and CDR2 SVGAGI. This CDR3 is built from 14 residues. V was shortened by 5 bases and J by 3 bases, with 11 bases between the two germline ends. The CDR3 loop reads CASSPQGVGNTIYF. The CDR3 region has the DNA TGTGCCAGCAGTCCCCAGGGAGTTGGAAACACCATATATTTT.

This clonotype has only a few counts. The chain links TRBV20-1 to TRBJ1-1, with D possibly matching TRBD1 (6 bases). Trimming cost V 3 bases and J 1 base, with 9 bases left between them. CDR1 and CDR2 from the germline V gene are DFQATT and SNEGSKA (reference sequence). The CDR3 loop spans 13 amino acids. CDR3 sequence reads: CSARNRENTEAFF. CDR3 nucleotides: TGCAGTGCTAGGAACAGGGAGAACACTGAAGCTTTCTTT.

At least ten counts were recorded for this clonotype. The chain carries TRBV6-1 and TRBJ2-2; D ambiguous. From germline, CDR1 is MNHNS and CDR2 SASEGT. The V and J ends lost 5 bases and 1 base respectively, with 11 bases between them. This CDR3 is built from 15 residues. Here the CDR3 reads CASSSSGLNTGELFF. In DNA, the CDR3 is TGTGCCAGCAGTTCCTCGGGTCTGAACACCGGGGAGCTGTTTTTT.

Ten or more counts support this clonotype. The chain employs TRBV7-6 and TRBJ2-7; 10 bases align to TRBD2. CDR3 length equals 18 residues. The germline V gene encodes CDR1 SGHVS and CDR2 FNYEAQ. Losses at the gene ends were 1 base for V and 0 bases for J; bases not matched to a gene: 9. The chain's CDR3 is CASSLGPPGTSVSYEQYF. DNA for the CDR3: TGTGCCAGCAGCTTAGGGCCCCCCGGGACTAGCGTCTCCTACGAGCAGTACTTC.

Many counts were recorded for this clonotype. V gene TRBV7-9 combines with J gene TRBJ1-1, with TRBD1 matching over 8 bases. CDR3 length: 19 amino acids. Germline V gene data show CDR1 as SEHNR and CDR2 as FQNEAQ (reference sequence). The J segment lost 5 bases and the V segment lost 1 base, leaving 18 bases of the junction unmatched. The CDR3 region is CASSLDEAGGSWWKTEAFF. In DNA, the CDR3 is TGTGCCAGCAGCTTAGACGAGGCAGGGGGCTCATGGTGGAAAACTGAAGCTTTCTTT.

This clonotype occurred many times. CDR3 sequence: CASSSSYEQYF. CDR3 bases: TGTGCCAGCAGTTCTTCCTACGAGCAGTACTTC. The genes are TRBV12-3 or TRBV12-4 and TRBJ2-7, with D unclear. The CDR3 is 11 amino acids. V was trimmed by 4 bases and J by 1 base, leaving 2 bases between them.

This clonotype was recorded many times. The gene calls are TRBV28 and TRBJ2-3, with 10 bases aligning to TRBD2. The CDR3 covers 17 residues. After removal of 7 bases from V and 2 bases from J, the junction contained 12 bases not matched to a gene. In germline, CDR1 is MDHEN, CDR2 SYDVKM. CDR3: CASTLTELAGYTDTQYF. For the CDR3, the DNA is TGTGCCAGCACCTTGACTGAACTAGCGGGATACACAGATACGCAGTATTTT. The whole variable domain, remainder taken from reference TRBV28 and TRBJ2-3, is DVKVTQSSRYLVKRTGEKVFLECVQDMDHENMFWYRQDPGLGLRLIYFSYDVKMKEKGDIPEGYSVSREKKERFSLILESASTNQTSMYLCASTLTELAGYTDTQYFGPGTRLTVL.

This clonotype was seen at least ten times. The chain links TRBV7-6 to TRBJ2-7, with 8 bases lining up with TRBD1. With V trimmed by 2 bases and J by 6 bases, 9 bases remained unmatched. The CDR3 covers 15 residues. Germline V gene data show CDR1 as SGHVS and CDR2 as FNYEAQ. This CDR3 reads CASSLPPTGDGEQYF. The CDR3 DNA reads TGTGCCAGCAGCTTACCTCCGACAGGGGACGGCGAGCAGTACTTC.

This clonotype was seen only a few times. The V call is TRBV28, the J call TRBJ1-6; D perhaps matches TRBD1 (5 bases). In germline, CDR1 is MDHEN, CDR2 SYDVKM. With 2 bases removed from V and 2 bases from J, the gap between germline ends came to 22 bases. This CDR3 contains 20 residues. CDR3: CASSLATSGSRGTYNSPLHF. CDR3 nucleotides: TGTGCCAGCAGTTTAGCAACGTCCGGTTCCCGGGGGACCTATAATTCACCCCTCCACTTT.

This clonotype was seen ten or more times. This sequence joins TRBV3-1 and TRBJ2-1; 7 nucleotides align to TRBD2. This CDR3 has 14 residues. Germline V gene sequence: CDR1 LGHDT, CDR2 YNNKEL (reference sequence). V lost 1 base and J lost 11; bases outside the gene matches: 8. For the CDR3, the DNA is TGTGCCAGCAGCCAAGGTCAGGAGCGGGAAAAGCAGTTCTTC. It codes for CASSQGQEREKQFF.

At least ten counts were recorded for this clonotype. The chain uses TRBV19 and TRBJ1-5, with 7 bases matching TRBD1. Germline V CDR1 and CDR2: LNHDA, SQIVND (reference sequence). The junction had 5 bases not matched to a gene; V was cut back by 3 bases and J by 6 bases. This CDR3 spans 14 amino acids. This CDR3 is CASSMGTAAQPQHF. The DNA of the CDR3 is TGTGCCAGTAGTATGGGGACAGCAGCTCAGCCCCAGCATTTT.

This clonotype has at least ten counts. DNA of the CDR3: TGTGCCAGCAGTTTATTGGGACTAGCCGCATACGAGCAGTACTTC. This sequence encodes CASSLLGLAAYEQYF. The J gene is TRBJ2-7, the V gene TRBV28, with TRBD2 matching over 9 bases. The germline CDR1 and CDR2 sequences are MDHEN and SYDVKM. V lost 1 base, J lost 4 bases, and 5 bases stayed unmatched. The CDR3 extends over 15 amino acids.

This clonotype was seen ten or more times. CDR3 coding DNA: TGCGCCAGCAGCTTGGAAGTTGGGACAGGGGTTAGCGAGCAGTACTTC. Protein sequence: CASSLEVGTGVSEQYF. This chain uses TRBV5-1 with TRBJ2-7, with TRBD1 matching 10 bases. J gave up 6 bases and V 0 bases, and 9 bases lay outside the gene matches. The CDR3 is 16 amino acids. Germline V gives CDR1 SGHRS, CDR2 YFSETQ.

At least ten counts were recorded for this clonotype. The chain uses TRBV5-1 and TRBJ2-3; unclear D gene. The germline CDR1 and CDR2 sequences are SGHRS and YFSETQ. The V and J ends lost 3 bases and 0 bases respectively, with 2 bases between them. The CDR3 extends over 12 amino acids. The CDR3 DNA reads TGCGCCAGCAGCTACAGCACAGATACGCAGTATTTT. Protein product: CASSYSTDTQYF.

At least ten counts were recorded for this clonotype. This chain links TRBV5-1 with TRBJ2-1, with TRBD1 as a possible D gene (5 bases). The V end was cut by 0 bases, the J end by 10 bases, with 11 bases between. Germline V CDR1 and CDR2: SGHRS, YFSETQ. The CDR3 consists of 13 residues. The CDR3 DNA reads TGCGCCAGCAGCTTGGTAGGGGTGCGGGAGCAGTTCTTC. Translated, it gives CASSLVGVREQFF.

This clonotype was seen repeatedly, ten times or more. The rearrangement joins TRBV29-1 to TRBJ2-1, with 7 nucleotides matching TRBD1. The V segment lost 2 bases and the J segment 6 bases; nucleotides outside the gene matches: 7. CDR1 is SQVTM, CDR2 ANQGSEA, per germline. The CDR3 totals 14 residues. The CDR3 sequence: CSVEIDRETNEQFF. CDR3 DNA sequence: TGCAGCGTTGAAATTGACAGGGAGACCAATGAGCAGTTCTTC.

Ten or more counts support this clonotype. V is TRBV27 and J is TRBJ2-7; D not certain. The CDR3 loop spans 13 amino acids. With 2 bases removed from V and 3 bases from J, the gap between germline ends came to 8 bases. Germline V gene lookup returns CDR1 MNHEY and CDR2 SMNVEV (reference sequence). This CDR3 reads CASSLKDYYEQYF. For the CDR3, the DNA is TGTGCCAGCAGTTTAAAAGATTACTACGAGCAGTACTTC.